This TCR beta chain appears in the sequencing data of a study of T-cell reconstitution after alpha-beta-depleted transplantation in children. V was clipped by 1 base and J by 4 bases, with 12 bases between them. Germline values: CDR1 SGHDN, CDR2 FVKESK. The CDR3 consists of 15 residues. Study-wide points: Surviving recipient cells, namely T cells and thymic progenitors, were the source of high day-60 TCRbeta diversity in some patients. T-cell counts and diversity were attributed mostly to newly produced T cells one year after transplant.

TCRbeta library preparation incorporated unique molecular identifiers. TCRdb re-called the PCR reads through MiXCR, storing one row per CDR3 protein. The table has some 840,000 distinct CDR3 sequences, around 15% seen once. The sample holds a few counts of this clonotype. No antigen is known for it. Sequences were derived from PBMCs, mostly from graft donor cells, sampled 360 days after TCRalphabeta/CD19-depleted stem cell transplant. The chain uses TRBV14 and TRBJ2-3; perhaps TRBD1 as D (5 bases). This clonotype was obtained from a male patient younger than 18 who had a stem cell transplant for acute lymphoblastic leukemia, so the T cells may come from the graft donor. The CDR3 bases are TGTGCCAGCAGCCAAGGGACATTAAACGCAGATACGCAGTATTTT. It specifies CASSQGTLNADTQYF.